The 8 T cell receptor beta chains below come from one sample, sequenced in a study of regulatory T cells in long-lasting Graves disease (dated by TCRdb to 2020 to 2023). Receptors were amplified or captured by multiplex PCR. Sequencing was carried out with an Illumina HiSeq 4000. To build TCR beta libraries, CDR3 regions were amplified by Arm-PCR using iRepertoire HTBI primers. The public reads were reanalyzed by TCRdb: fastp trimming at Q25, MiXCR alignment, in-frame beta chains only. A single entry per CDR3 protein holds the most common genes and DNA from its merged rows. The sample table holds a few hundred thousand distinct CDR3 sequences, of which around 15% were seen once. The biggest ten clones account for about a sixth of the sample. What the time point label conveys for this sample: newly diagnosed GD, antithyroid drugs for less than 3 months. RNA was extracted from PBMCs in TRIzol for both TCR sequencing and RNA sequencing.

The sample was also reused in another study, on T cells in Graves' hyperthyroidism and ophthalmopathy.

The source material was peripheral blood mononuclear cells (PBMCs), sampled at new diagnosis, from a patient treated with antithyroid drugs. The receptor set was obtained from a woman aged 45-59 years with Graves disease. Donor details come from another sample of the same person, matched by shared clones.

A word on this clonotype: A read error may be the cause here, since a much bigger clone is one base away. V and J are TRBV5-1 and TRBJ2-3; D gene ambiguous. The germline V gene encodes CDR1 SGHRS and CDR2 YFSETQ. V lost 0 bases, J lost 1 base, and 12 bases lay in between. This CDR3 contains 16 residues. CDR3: CASSLASILGTDTQYF. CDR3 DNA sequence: TGCGCCAGCAGCTTGGCCTCTATTCTAGGCACAGATACGCAGTATTTT.

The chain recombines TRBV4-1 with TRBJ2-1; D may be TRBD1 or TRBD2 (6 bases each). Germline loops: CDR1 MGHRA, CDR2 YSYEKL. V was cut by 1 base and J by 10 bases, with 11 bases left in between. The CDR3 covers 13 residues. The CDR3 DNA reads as TGCGCCAGCAGCCAAGCGGGGGCTGGCGAGCAGTTCTTC. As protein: CASSQAGAGEQFF.

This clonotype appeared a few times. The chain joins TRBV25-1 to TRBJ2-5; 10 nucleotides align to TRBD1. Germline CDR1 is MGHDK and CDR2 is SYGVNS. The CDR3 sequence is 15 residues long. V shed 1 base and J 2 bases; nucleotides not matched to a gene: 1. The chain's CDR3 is CASSEWGQGQETQYF. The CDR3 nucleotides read TGTGCCAGCAGTGAATGGGGACAGGGGCAAGAGACCCAGTACTTC.

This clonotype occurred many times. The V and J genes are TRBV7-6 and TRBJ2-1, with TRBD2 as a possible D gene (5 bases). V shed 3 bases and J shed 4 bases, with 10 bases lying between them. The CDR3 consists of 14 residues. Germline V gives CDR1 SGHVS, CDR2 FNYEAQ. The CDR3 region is CASSFGRDYNEQFF. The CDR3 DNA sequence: TGTGCCAGCAGCTTCGGTCGGGATTACAATGAGCAGTTCTTC.

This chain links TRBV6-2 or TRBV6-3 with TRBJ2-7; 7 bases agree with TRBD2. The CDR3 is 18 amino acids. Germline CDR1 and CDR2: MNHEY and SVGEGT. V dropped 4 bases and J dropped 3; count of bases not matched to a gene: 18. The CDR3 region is CASSSSSFWEGRVYEQYF. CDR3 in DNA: TGTGCCAGCAGTTCTTCCTCATTTTGGGAGGGCCGGGTCTACGAGCAGTACTTC.

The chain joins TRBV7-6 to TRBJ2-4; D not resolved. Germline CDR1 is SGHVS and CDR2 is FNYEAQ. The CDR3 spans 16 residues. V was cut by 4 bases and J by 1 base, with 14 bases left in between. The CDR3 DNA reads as TGTGCCAGCAGCTCTACGCCCGGGTTTGCCAAAAACATTCAGTACTTC. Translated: CASSSTPGFAKNIQYF.

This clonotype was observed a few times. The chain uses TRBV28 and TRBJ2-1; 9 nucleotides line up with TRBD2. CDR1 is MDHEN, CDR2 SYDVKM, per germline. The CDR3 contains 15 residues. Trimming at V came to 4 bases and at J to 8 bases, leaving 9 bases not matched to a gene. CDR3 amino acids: CASSSGTSLGYEQFF. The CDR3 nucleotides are TGTGCCAGCAGTTCCGGGACTAGCCTGGGATATGAGCAGTTCTTC.

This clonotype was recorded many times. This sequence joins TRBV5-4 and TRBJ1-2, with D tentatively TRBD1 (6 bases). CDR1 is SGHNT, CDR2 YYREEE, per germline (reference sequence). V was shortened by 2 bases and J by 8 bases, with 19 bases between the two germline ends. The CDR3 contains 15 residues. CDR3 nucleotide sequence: TGTGCCAGCAGCTTCTCCGGGACACTAGGCAGGGGCTACACCTTC. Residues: CASSFSGTLGRGYTF.